The source of this TCR beta chain is a study of T cells in localized non-small cell lung cancer. Findings and limits, study-wide: Exceeding tumor, uninvolved adjacent lung had the highest T cell clonality. Overall survival was longer when the density of T cells in the blood was higher. One tumor region alone was sequenced, and heterogeneity therefore remains possible.

This clone was counted only a few times. Its cognate antigen is unknown. CDR3 length equals 16 residues. J was trimmed by 7 bases and V by 4 bases; bases with no gene match: 8. Germline V gene data show CDR1 as SGHDN and CDR2 as FVKESK. Libraries were prepared by immunoSEQ multiplex PCR; TCRdb keeps only in-frame clonotypes and omits some of them. The data show approximately 2,500 clones, around 30% seen once. The gene calls are TRBV14 and TRBJ2-1, with 12 bases lining up with TRBD2. Sequencing was performed on lung tumor tissue, taken before any cancer treatment. This clonotype was sampled from a woman aged 40-75 years with stage I lung adenocarcinoma. The CDR3 loop is CASSPTSGRGKNEQFF. The CDR3 nucleotides read TGTGCCAGCAGCCCGACTAGCGGGAGAGGGAAGAATGAGCAGTTCTTC. Variable domain in full (rest from reference TRBV14 and TRBJ2-1): EAGVTQFPSHSVIEKGQTVTLRCDPISGHDNLYWYRRVMGKEIKFLLHFVKESKQDESGMPNNRFLAERTGGTYSTLKVQPAELEDSGVYFCASSPTSGRGKNEQFFGPGTRLTVL.